This T cell receptor beta chain was obtained from a study of T cell repertoires in cytomegalovirus infection. Turning to the study itself: CMV infection and matching HLA type were both indicated by public TCR beta signatures. Study-level points and caveats: There were HLA-C-restricted CMV-specific TCR beta clonotypes dominating the ex vivo response. Totalled public TCR beta family frequency picked out people who carried CMV plus the relevant HLA.

TCRdb ran MiXCR on the reads and lists one entry per CDR3 protein. The sample comprises approximately 750,000 distinct CDR3 sequences, 35% of which are singletons, and 2.5% to 3.5% rests with the top ten. V shed 4 bases and J shed 7 bases, with 19 bases lying between them. CDR3 size: 16 residues. Germline V gene lookup returns CDR1 KGHDR and CDR2 SFDVKD. As to this clonotype: Its specificity is unknown.

The rearrangement joins TRBV24-1 to TRBJ1-5; perhaps TRBD1 as D (5 bases). The sample consisted of PBMCs. The origin of this receptor is a human donor in good health (CMV status not recorded). Some clones in this sample may be carry-over from other donors' samples. CDR3 nucleotide sequence: TGTGCCACCAGTGACCCGGACCGTGGGGGGGGGCAGCCCCAGCATTTT. Residues: CATSDPDRGGGQPQHF.